The 20 T cell receptor beta chains below all came from one sample that was sequenced in a study of blood T cell repertoires in COVID-19 (dated by TCRdb to the early 2020s). The library was prepared using the immunoSEQ multiplex PCR assay. TCRdb took this table from immuneACCESS and kept in-frame rearrangements with V and J called. Such tables lack part of the clones; where checked against another copy, unresolved V genes explain under half of the gap, and the rest is unexplained. Across this sample there are tens of thousands of clones, with more than 90% seen only once. The top ten clonotypes cover 10% to 15% of the sample. Material: peripheral blood. The receptors were sampled from a human donor with active COVID-19. The donor label of this sample is uncertain.

The rearrangement joins TRBV6-2 or TRBV6-3 to TRBJ1-5; D ambiguous. V was cut by 6 bases and J by 9 bases, with 18 bases left in between. The germline V gene encodes CDR1 MNHEY and CDR2 SVGEGT. The CDR3 covers 14 residues. The CDR3 DNA sequence: TGTGCCAGCAGCCTACACCCAATGGCGGGGCCCCAGCATTTT. Encoded protein: CASSLHPMAGPQHF.

This clone was observed once. The genes are TRBV7-9 and TRBJ2-5; possibly TRBD1 for D (6 bases). The CDR3 spans 14 residues. The V end lost 1 base, the J end lost 7 bases, and 13 bases lay between the germline ends. Germline values: CDR1 SEHNR, CDR2 FQNEAQ (reference sequence). CDR3 amino acids: CASSLGTASGTQYF. The CDR3 region has the DNA TGTGCCAGCAGCTTAGGGACAGCCAGCGGGACCCAGTACTTC.

The chain joins TRBV5-1 to TRBJ1-3, with 8 bases matching TRBD1. Losses at the gene ends were 4 bases for V and 1 base for J; bases not matched to a gene: 4. The CDR3 extends over 15 amino acids. The germline V gene encodes CDR1 SGHRS and CDR2 YFSETQ. The CDR3 nucleotides read TGCGCCAGCAGCCTGACAGGGGTTTCTGGAAACACCATATATTTT. Protein product: CASSLTGVSGNTIYF.

This chain links TRBV7-7 with TRBJ2-1, with a tentative D call TRBD1 (6 bases). This CDR3 spans 16 amino acids. The germline CDR1 and CDR2 sequences are SSHAT and FNYEAQ (reference sequence). V was pared by 0 bases and J by 0 bases, with 9 bases between. The DNA of the CDR3 is TGTGCCAGCAGCTTAGCGGCAGGGGACTCCTACAATGAGCAGTTCTTC. This encodes CASSLAAGDSYNEQFF.

This chain uses TRBV3-1 (or the pseudogene TRBV3-2) with TRBJ1-2, with D possibly being TRBD1 (5 bases). The V and J ends lost 3 bases and 1 base respectively, with 15 bases between them. Germline CDR1 is LGHDT and CDR2 is YNNKEL (reference sequence). The CDR3 loop spans 16 amino acids. The CDR3 loop reads CASSHLNRQSNYGYTF. The CDR3 DNA reads as TGTGCCAGCAGCCACCTTAACAGGCAGAGTAACTATGGCTACACCTTC.

This chain uses TRBV6-1 with TRBJ2-7; D is uncertain. V shed 2 bases and J shed 6 bases, with 8 bases lying between them. The CDR3 consists of 12 residues. The germline CDR1 and CDR2 sequences are MNHNS and SASEGT. The chain's CDR3 is CASSELVGEQYF. CDR3 DNA: TGTGCCAGCAGTGAACTAGTCGGCGAGCAGTACTTC.

The rearrangement joins TRBV28 to TRBJ2-7, with D perhaps matching TRBD1 (5 bases). The CDR3 extends over 13 amino acids. CDR1 is MDHEN, CDR2 SYDVKM, per germline. Trimming stripped 10 bases from V and 0 bases from J, with 13 bases between. The CDR3 DNA is TGTGCCACCGATCAGGACACCTCCTACGAGCAGTACTTC. Translating it yields CATDQDTSYEQYF.

The rearrangement joins TRBV6-1 to TRBJ2-7, with 14 bases identical to TRBD2. This CDR3 comprises 17 residues. CDR1 is MNHNS and CDR2 is SASEGT in the germline V gene. With 4 bases clipped from V and 1 base from J, the junction kept 6 bases outside the gene matches. DNA for the CDR3: TGTGCCAGCAGTGGCCCGGGACTAGCGGGAGCTTCCTACGAGCAGTACTTC. This sequence encodes CASSGPGLAGASYEQYF.

CDR3 in DNA: TGCGCCAGCAGCTTAGGTTCCGGGGGGCCAGGACCTAGGAGCACAGATACGCAGTATTTT. Translation: CASSLGSGGPGPRSTDTQYF. The chain uses TRBV5-1 and TRBJ2-3, with D perhaps TRBD2 (7 bases). CDR3 length: 20 residues. Trimming took off 2 bases at V and 0 bases at J, with 25 bases between the two ends. Germline CDR1 reads SGHRS; CDR2 reads YFSETQ. Full variable domain (rest looked up from reference TRBV5-1 and TRBJ2-3): KAGVTQTPRYLIKTRGQQVTLSCSPISGHRSVSWYQQTPGQGLQFLFEYFSETQRNKGNFPGRFSGRQFSNSRSEMNVSTLELGDSALYLCASSLGSGGPGPRSTDTQYFGPGTRLTVL.

This chain uses TRBV6-6 with TRBJ1-1, with D perhaps TRBD1 (5 bases). The CDR3 is made up of 14 amino acids. CDR1 is MNHNY and CDR2 is SVGAGI in the germline V gene (reference sequence). Deletions cut 2 bases from V and 0 bases from J, with 7 bases between. This CDR3 is CASSYRGMNTEAFF. Here the CDR3 DNA reads TGTGCCAGCAGTTACCGGGGGATGAACACTGAAGCTTTCTTT.

The rearrangement uses TRBV28 and TRBJ2-1; D gene ambiguous. Germline V gene sequence: CDR1 MDHEN, CDR2 SYDVKM. This CDR3 has 14 residues. V shed 9 bases and J shed 4 bases, with 16 bases lying between them. CDR3 sequence reads: CASSTLQDYNEQFF. CDR3 in DNA: TGTGCCAGTTCGACTCTCCAAGATTACAATGAGCAGTTCTTC.

A few counts support this clone. The chain recombines TRBV7-2 with TRBJ2-2; 9 bases are a match to TRBD2. The CDR3 consists of 16 residues. V was pared by 5 bases and J by 6 bases, with 10 bases of the junction left unmatched. The germline CDR1 and CDR2 sequences are SGHTA and FQGNSA. The CDR3 spells CASSRASGALAGELFF. CDR3 coding DNA: TGTGCCAGCAGCCGGGCTAGCGGGGCTTTAGCCGGGGAGCTGTTTTTT.

The gene calls are TRBV27 and TRBJ2-1; TRBD2 aligns across 9 bases. V dropped 6 bases and J dropped 4; count of bases not matched to a gene: 10. The length of the CDR3 is 16 residues. Germline V CDR1 and CDR2: MNHEY, SMNVEV (reference sequence). The CDR3 coding sequence is TGTGCCAGCAGACTCAATAGCGGGAGTGGGTACAATGAGCAGTTCTTC. It translates to CASRLNSGSGYNEQFF.

The rearrangement uses TRBV12-3 or TRBV12-4 and TRBJ1-1; TRBD1 might be the D (6 bases). The CDR3 spans 12 residues. The ends were cut back, 3 bases at V and 11 bases at J, with 13 bases in the middle. CDR3 protein: CASSLTGSKAFF. The CDR3 nucleotides read TGTGCCAGCAGTTTGACAGGCTCTAAGGCTTTCTTT.

The rearrangement uses TRBV5-4 and TRBJ2-1; 7 nucleotides agree with TRBD2. J lost 4 bases, V lost 0 bases, and 7 bases had no gene match. The CDR3 spans 16 residues. The germline V gene encodes CDR1 SGHNT and CDR2 YYREEE (reference sequence). CDR3 DNA sequence: TGTGCCAGCAGCTTGGGGTTTGGGGGGGATTACAATGAGCAGTTCTTC. This encodes CASSLGFGGDYNEQFF.

This chain uses TRBV9 with TRBJ2-7; 10 bases fit TRBD1. V was pared by 4 bases and J by 5 bases, with 3 bases of the junction left unmatched. Germline-derived CDR1 and CDR2 are SGDLS and YYNGEE. The CDR3 is made up of 13 amino acids. The DNA for the CDR3 is TGTGCCAGCAGCATTGGGACAGGGGACGAGCAGTACTTC. Its protein product is CASSIGTGDEQYF.

The chain links TRBV10-3 to TRBJ1-6; D is uncertain. This CDR3 spans 14 amino acids. V was pared by 3 bases and J by 4 bases, with 7 bases between. CDR1 and CDR2 (germline): ENHRY, SYGVKD. This chain's CDR3 is CAISDSVYNSPLHF. In DNA form, the CDR3 reads TGTGCCATCAGTGATTCTGTTTATAATTCACCCCTCCACTTT.

Only one count was recorded for this clone. For the CDR3, the DNA is TGCGCCAGCCAACTAGCGGGAGGAGATACGCAGTATTTT. Its protein product is CASQLAGGDTQYF. The chain couples TRBV10-1 to TRBJ2-3, with 12 positions matching TRBD2. The germline V gene encodes CDR1 WNHNN and CDR2 SYGVQD (reference sequence). The CDR3 length is 13 residues. Trimming at V came to 8 bases and at J to 5 bases, leaving 2 bases not matched to a gene.

CDR3 amino acids: CASSLPVNTEAFF. The CDR3 nucleotides are TGTGCCAGCAGCTTACCCGTAAACACTGAAGCTTTCTTT. J is TRBJ1-1 and V is TRBV7-9; D call uncertain. V shed 2 bases and J shed 2 bases, with 6 bases lying between them. This CDR3 comprises 13 residues. Germline values: CDR1 SEHNR, CDR2 FQNEAQ (reference sequence). Full variable domain (missing parts from reference TRBV7-9 and TRBJ1-1): DTGVSQNPRHKITKRGQNVTFRCDPISEHNRLYWYRQTLGQGPEFLTYFQNEAQLEKSRLLSDRFSAERPKGSFSTLEIQRTEQGDSAMYLCASSLPVNTEAFFGQGTRLTVV.

This clone was seen once. The chain joins TRBV7-3 to TRBJ2-5; 9 bases fit TRBD2. Germline V gene lookup returns CDR1 SGHTA and CDR2 FQGTGA. This CDR3 is 18 amino acids long. The ends lost 5 bases at V and 2 bases at J; junction bases unmatched: 15. CDR3 nucleotide sequence: TGTGCCAGCAGCCTACAGGCCTCGGCGGGAGGGGGGCAAGAGACCCAGTACTTC. Its protein is CASSLQASAGGGQETQYF.